This entry features one T cell receptor beta chain sequence. The data stem from a study of T-cell memory formation after mild COVID-19. The CDR3 extends over 16 amino acids. V was trimmed by 0 bases and J by 4 bases, leaving 13 bases between them. The germline gives CDR1 LNHNV, CDR2 YYDKDF (reference sequence). TCRdb independently ran MiXCR on the 5' RACE reads; one entry per CDR3 protein. This sample has 400,000 to 500,000 distinct CDR3 sequences, with about 19% found just once. The rearrangement joins TRBV15 to TRBJ2-1; D may be TRBD2 (7 bases). Material for sequencing was PBMCs or a T cell subset sorted from them (not recorded which). The receptor's source is an adult woman who had mild COVID-19 (a few samples of this study predate the infection). Cell type and time point are not known. The CDR3 loop is CATSRDGGAGYNEQFF. For the CDR3, the DNA is TGTGCCACCAGCAGAGATGGGGGGGCAGGGTACAATGAGCAGTTCTTC.